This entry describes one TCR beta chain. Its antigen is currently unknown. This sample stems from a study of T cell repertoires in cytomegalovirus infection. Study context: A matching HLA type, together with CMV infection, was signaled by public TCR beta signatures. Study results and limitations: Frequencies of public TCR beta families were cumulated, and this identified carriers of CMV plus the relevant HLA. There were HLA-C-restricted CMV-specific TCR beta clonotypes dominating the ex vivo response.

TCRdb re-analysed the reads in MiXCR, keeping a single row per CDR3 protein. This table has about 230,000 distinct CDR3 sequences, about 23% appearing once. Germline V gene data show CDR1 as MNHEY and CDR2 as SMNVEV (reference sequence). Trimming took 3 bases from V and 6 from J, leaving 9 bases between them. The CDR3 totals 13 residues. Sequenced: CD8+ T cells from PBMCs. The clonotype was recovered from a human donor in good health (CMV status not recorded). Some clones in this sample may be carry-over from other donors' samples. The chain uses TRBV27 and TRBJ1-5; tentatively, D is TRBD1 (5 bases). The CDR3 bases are TGTGCCAGCAGTTTGAGGGGATTTCAGCCCCAGCATTTT. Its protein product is CASSLRGFQPQHF.